This record covers a single T cell receptor (beta chain). Its recognized antigen is unknown. Sequence at one end of the junction differs from germline and may be a read error. This sample is part of a study of glioma-infiltrating T cells (dated by TCRdb to the mid-2010s). General notes on the study: Sequencing of TCR alpha- and beta-chain repertoires was performed on glioma tissue, on non-neoplastic brain tissue, and on matched peripheral blood mononuclear cells. To measure how far tissue and blood T-cell populations diverged, each tissue-infiltrating repertoire was compared against the peripheral blood repertoire of the same patient. Three low-grade glioma patients, several primary glioblastoma patients, and three non-glioma patients who contributed non-neoplastic brain tissue made up the paired cohort. General study outcomes and caveats: VJ-independent divergence between tissue and blood was found to be below expectation in non-neoplastic patients but above expectation in all gliomas, particularly low-grade gliomas. Only a very small number of CDR3 sequences turned up in both tissue and blood, a result put down to high CDR3 diversity combined with limited sampling. Group comparisons were based on small numbers of patients: three non-neoplastic, three low-grade glioma and 7 to 9 glioblastoma patients.

The iRepertoire nested amplicon-rescue multiplex PCR (arm-PCR) platform was used to amplify TCR alpha and beta CDR3 regions from RNA. The input for one-step reverse transcription and amplification was roughly 85-400 ng of tissue mRNA or PBMC total RNA. Following bead purification, Illumina adapters were added by a secondary multiplex PCR, and the libraries were gel-purified between 200 and 400 bp. Libraries carried internal 6-nucleotide barcodes used for demultiplexing. Libraries were sequenced on an Illumina MiSeq with 2x220 or 2x250 nucleotide paired-end reads. The paper's processing steps were these. Paired reads were merged with FLASH 1.2.11 and aligned to the GRCh37 human genome with BWA-MEM before extracting TRA and TRB reads. V and J assignment used an IMGT-derived reference of cassette sequences and CDR3 motifs that included pseudogenes. Three-frame translation of reads was performed, and productive CDR3s were defined as those with a C...FGXG motif and no stop codons. Clonotypes were defined as unique combinations of V-J cassette pair and CDR3 amino acid sequence. Reads were filtered by Hamming distance, thresholded by each sample's sequence error rate in mapped regions. TCRdb redid the processing of the public reads, applying fastp at Q25 and MiXCR, and retained in-frame beta chains. Entries are consolidated by CDR3 protein sequence, retaining the most common genes and DNA. The V and J calls shown here were made by TCRdb, not taken from the authors' results. Present in this sample are about 190,000 distinct CDR3 sequences, roughly a third of which were seen just once. Clones ranked in the top ten supply around 20% of the sample.

Reading from cysteine to phenylalanine, the CDR3 counts 15 amino acids. The CDR3 DNA has 45 bases and is translated from base 1. Sequences LGHDT (CDR1) and YNNKEL (CDR2) are obtained from the germline V gene (reference sequence). The origin of this receptor is a human donor with low-grade glioma or glioblastoma, undergoing nonglioma brain surgery, or in good health (not recorded which). Recombination connected TRBV3-1 to TRBJ2-5; TRBD2 is a possible D gene, resting on 5 matching bases. The material sequenced was glioma tissue, nonneoplastic brain tissue, or PBMCs (not recorded which). The DNA sequence is as follows: TGTGCCAGCAGACAAGATGCGGGCGACCAAGAGACCCAGTACTTC. This gives the protein CASRQDAGDQETQYF.